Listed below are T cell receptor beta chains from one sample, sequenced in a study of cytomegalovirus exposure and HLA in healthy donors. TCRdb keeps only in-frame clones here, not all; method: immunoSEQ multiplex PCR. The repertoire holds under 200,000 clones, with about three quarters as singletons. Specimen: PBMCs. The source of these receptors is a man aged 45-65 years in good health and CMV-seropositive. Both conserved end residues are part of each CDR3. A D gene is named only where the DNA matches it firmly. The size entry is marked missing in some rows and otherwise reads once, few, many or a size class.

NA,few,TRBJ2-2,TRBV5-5,CASSFYIGELFF,TGTGCCAGCAGCTTCTATATCGGGGAGCTGTTTTTT
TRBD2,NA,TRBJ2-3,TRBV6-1,CASSEPSGGTDTQYF,TGTGCCAGCAGTGAACCTAGCGGGGGCACAGATACGCAGTATTTT
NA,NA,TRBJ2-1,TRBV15,CATRAAELVNEQFF,TGTGCCACCAGAGCTGCGGAATTGGTCAATGAGCAGTTCTTC
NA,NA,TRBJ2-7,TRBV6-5,CASSYSRRGSPYEQYF,TGTGCCAGCAGTTACTCGAGGAGGGGCTCTCCCTACGAGCAGTACTTC
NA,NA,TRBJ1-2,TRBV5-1,CASSLGGLAHSNYGYTF,TGCGCCAGCAGCCTCGGCGGGCTCGCTCACTCAAACTATGGCTACACCTTC
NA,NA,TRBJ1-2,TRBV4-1,CASSQFEDTDYGYTF,TGCGCCAGCAGCCAATTTGAGGACACGGACTATGGCTACACCTTC
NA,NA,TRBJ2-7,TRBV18,CASSPPFNRDTDYEQYF,TGTGCCAGCTCACCACCTTTTAATAGGGACACTGACTACGAGCAGTACTTC
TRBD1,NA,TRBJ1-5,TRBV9,CASSVGGGTGVPQPQHF,TGTGCCAGCAGCGTAGGCGGGGGGACAGGGGTCCCTCAGCCCCAGCATTTT
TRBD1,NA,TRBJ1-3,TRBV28,CASSSTGDSGNTIYF,TGTGCCAGCAGTTCGACAGGGGACTCTGGAAACACCATATATTTT
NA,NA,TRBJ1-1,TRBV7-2,CASSVDRDREAFF,TGTGCCAGCAGCGTCGACCGTGACAGGGAAGCTTTCTTT
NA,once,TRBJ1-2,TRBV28,CASSSGLYGYTF,TGTGCCAGCAGTTCGGGACTTTATGGCTACACCTTC
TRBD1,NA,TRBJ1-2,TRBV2,CATHEDRISLGYTF,TGTGCCACCCATGAGGACAGGATTAGCTTGGGCTACACCTTC
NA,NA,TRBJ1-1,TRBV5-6,CASSSWEETEAFF,TGTGCCAGCAGCTCATGGGAGGAAACTGAAGCTTTCTTT
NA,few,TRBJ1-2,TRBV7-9,CASSLVTGDHYGYTF,TGTGCCAGCAGCTTAGTGACCGGGGATCACTATGGCTACACCTTC
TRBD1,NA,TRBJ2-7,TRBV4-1,CASSKGTGGSYEQYF,TGCGCCAGCAGCAAGGGGACAGGGGGCTCCTACGAGCAGTACTTC
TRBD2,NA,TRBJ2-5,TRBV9,CASSIGTSGARETQYF,TGTGCCAGCAGCATAGGGACTAGCGGGGCTCGGGAGACCCAGTACTTC
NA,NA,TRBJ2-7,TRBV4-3,CASSQDHPGSSYEQYF,TGCGCCAGCAGCCAAGATCACCCCGGGAGTTCCTACGAGCAGTACTTC
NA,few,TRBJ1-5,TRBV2,CASNQGTNQPQHF,TGTGCCAGCAATCAGGGTACCAATCAGCCCCAGCATTTT
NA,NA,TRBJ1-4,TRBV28,CASSLTGLGTNEKLFF,TGTGCCAGCAGCCTCACAGGGTTAGGAACTAATGAAAAACTGTTTTTT
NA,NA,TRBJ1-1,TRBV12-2,CASRPPCRDTEAFF,TGTGCAAGTCGCCCGCCGTGCAGGGACACTGAAGCTTTCTTT
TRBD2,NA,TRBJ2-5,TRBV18,CASSPPVFSGGGYLEETQYF,TGTGCCAGCTCACCACCCGTATTTAGCGGGGGCGGTTATCTGGAAGAGACCCAGTACTTC
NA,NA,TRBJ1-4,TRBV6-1,CASSEHASTNEKLFF,TGTGCCAGCAGTGAACATGCGTCAACTAATGAAAAACTGTTTTTT
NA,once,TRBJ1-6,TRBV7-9,CASSEGGSYNSPLHF,TGTGCCAGCAGCGAAGGGGGATCCTATAATTCACCCCTCCACTTT
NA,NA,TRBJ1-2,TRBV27,CASSPKGHPGYGYTF,TGTGCCAGCAGTCCTAAGGGGCACCCGGGCTATGGCTACACCTTC
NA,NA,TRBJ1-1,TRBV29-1,CSTRGHSGTEAFF,TGCAGCACCCGGGGTCACTCTGGCACTGAAGCTTTCTTT
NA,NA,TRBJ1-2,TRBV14,CASSQDPFPGTNYGYTF,TGTGCCAGCAGCCAAGATCCCTTTCCAGGGACTAACTATGGCTACACCTTC
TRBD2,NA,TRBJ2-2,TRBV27,CASSLLAGGGNTGELFF,TGTGCCAGCAGCCTACTAGCGGGGGGAGGTAACACCGGGGAGCTGTTTTTT
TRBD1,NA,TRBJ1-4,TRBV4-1,CASSLQTGSNEKLFF,TGCGCCAGCAGCCTACAGACAGGGTCAAATGAAAAACTGTTTTTT
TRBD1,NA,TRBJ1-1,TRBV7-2,CASSLVGQRNTEAFF,TGTGCCAGCAGCTTAGTGGGACAGAGAAACACTGAAGCTTTCTTT
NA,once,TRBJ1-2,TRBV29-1,CSSWGQKGYTF,TGCAGCTCTTGGGGCCAAAAGGGCTACACCTTC
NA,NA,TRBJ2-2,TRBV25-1,CASSDRRTANTGELFF,TGTGCCAGCAGTGACCGACGGACAGCCAACACCGGGGAGCTGTTTTTT
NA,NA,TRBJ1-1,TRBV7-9,CSSSDDSTEAFF,TGTTCCAGCAGTGACGACAGCACTGAAGCTTTCTTT
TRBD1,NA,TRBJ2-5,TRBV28,CARGTGTGHTQETQYF,TGTGCCAGAGGCACCGGGACAGGCCACACCCAGGAGACCCAGTACTTC
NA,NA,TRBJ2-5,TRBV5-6,CASSLGAIEETQYF,TGTGCCAGCAGCTTGGGGGCGATTGAAGAGACCCAGTACTTC
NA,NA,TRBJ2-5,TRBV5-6,CASSSHRGLTQETQYF,TGTGCCAGCAGCTCCCACAGGGGACTTACCCAAGAGACCCAGTACTTC
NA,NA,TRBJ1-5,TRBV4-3,CASSQVGAGNQPQHF,TGCGCCAGCAGCCAAGTAGGGGCCGGCAATCAGCCCCAGCATTTT
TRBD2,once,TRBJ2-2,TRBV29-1,CSVQGGTGELFF,TGCAGCGTTCAGGGAGGGACCGGGGAGCTGTTTTTT
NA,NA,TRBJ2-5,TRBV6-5,CASSSGGRETQYF,TGTGCCAGCAGTTCAGGAGGGAGGGAGACCCAGTACTTC
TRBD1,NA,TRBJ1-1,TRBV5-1,CASSSTGDTEAFF,TGCGCCAGCAGTTCCACAGGGGACACTGAAGCTTTCTTT
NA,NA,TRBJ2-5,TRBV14,CASSRGGTPQETQYF,TGTGCCAGCAGCCGAGGTGGGACACCTCAAGAGACCCAGTACTTC
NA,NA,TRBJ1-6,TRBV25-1,CASSEASSYNSPLHF,TGTGCCAGCAGTGAAGCGAGCTCCTATAATTCACCCCTCCACTTT
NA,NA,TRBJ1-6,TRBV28,CASTQLRPRDSPLHF,TGTGCCAGCACCCAACTACGGCCCCGGGATTCACCCCTCCACTTT
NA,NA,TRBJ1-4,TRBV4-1,CASSQDPGERLFF,TGCGCCAGCAGCCAAGATCCGGGGGAAAGACTGTTTTTT
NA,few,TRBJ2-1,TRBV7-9,CASSFYSGEQFF,TGTGCCAGCAGCTTTTACAGCGGTGAGCAGTTCTTC
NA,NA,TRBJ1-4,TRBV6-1,CASSLQGTTEKLFF,TGTGCCAGCAGTCTCCAGGGGACCACTGAAAAACTGTTTTTT
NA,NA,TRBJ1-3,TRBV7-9,CASRPNAGGRGNTIYF,TGTGCCAGCAGGCCCAACGCGGGGGGACGTGGAAACACCATATATTTT
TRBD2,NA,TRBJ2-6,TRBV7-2,CASSSGLAGGVSGANVLTF,TGTGCCAGCAGCTCAGGACTAGCGGGGGGTGTCTCTGGGGCCAACGTCCTGACTTTC
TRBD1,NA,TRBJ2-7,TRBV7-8,CASSLGDRTYEQYF,TGTGCCAGCAGCTTGGGGGACAGAACCTACGAGCAGTACTTC
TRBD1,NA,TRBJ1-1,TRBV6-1,CASSDPDRAPNTEAFF,TGTGCCAGCAGTGACCCTGACAGGGCGCCGAACACTGAAGCTTTCTTT